These T cell receptor beta chains were read from a single sample in a study of response to subunit inactivated influenza vaccine. TCRdb processed the RT-PCR reads anew with MiXCR; each CDR3 protein has one entry. This table holds 500,000 to 600,000 distinct CDR3 sequences, about 12% found once. This specimen was PBMCs from blood, taken on the day of vaccination. These receptor sequences come from a man over 45 who received an inactivated influenza vaccine. Each CDR3 is given with its conserved first and last residue. The order of the fields is V gene, clone size, J gene, CDR3 length, D gene, CDR3 protein, CDR3 DNA. D genes are given only for firm matches. Part of the rows lack a size; the others show once, few, many or a class for expanded clones.

V gene: TRBV4-3
clone size: many
J gene: TRBJ2-2
CDR3 length: 14
D gene: NA
CDR3 protein: CASSTHTNTGELFF
CDR3 DNA: TGCGCCAGCAGCACACACACCAACACCGGGGAGCTGTTTTTT

V gene: TRBV2
clone size: NA
J gene: TRBJ2-5
CDR3 length: 13
D gene: NA
CDR3 protein: CASSGGDNWTQYF
CDR3 DNA: TGTGCCAGCAGTGGGGGGGACAACTGGACCCAGTACTTC

V gene: TRBV29-1
clone size: NA
J gene: TRBJ1-1
CDR3 length: 12
D gene: NA
CDR3 protein: CSAQRGNTEAFF
CDR3 DNA: TGCAGCGCCCAAAGGGGGAACACTGAAGCTTTCTTT

V gene: TRBV10-3
clone size: few
J gene: TRBJ2-3
CDR3 length: 14
D gene: NA
CDR3 protein: CAIRSTRSTDTQYF
CDR3 DNA: TGTGCCATCAGGTCGACCCGGAGCACAGATACGCAGTATTTT

V gene: TRBV20-1
clone size: NA
J gene: TRBJ2-1
CDR3 length: 14
D gene: TRBD2
CDR3 protein: CSANSGGGYNQQFF
CDR3 DNA: TGCAGTGCTAATAGCGGGGGGGGATACAATCAGCAGTTCTTC

V gene: TRBV12-3/TRBV12-4
clone size: NA
J gene: TRBJ2-5
CDR3 length: 13
D gene: TRBD1
CDR3 protein: CASSTGQVETQYF
CDR3 DNA: TGTGCCAGCAGTACCGGACAGGTGGAGACCCAGTACTTC

V gene: TRBV6-2/TRBV6-3
clone size: few
J gene: TRBJ2-5
CDR3 length: 16
D gene: TRBD1
CDR3 protein: CASSTIDRGPWETQYF
CDR3 DNA: TGTGCCAGCAGTACCATTGACAGGGGGCCGTGGGAGACCCAGTACTTC

V gene: TRBV20-1
clone size: NA
J gene: TRBJ2-3
CDR3 length: 10
D gene: NA
CDR3 protein: CSAETYTQYF
CDR3 DNA: TGCAGTGCTGAGACATATACGCAGTATTTT

V gene: TRBV5-6
clone size: NA
J gene: TRBJ1-1
CDR3 length: 14
D gene: NA
CDR3 protein: CAGSLGFLGTEAFF
CDR3 DNA: TGTGCCGGCAGCTTGGGGTTTCTTGGCACTGAAGCTTTCTTT

V gene: TRBV16
clone size: few
J gene: TRBJ2-7
CDR3 length: 14
D gene: NA
CDR3 protein: CASSQSSDIYEQYF
CDR3 DNA: TGTGCCAGCAGCCAATCGTCGGACATATACGAGCAGTACTTC

V gene: TRBV20-1
clone size: few
J gene: TRBJ2-7
CDR3 length: 14
D gene: TRBD1
CDR3 protein: CSAEDRGSSYEQYF
CDR3 DNA: TGCAGTGCTGAGGACAGGGGGAGCTCCTACGAGCAGTACTTC

V gene: TRBV28
clone size: few
J gene: TRBJ1-5
CDR3 length: 15
D gene: TRBD1
CDR3 protein: CASSLQTGADQPQHF
CDR3 DNA: TGTGCCAGCAGTCTCCAGACAGGGGCCGATCAGCCCCAGCATTTT

V gene: TRBV7-2
clone size: few
J gene: TRBJ1-1
CDR3 length: 15
D gene: NA
CDR3 protein: CASSLQRTSNTEAFF
CDR3 DNA: TGTGCCAGCAGCCTTCAAAGGACTTCTAACACTGAAGCTTTCTTT